The 28 T cell receptor beta chains given below trace back to one sample, sequenced in a study of response to subunit inactivated influenza vaccine. Via MiXCR, TCRdb re-called the RT-PCR reads, giving one row per CDR3 protein. The sample includes about 480,000 distinct CDR3 sequences, 10% to 15% seen only once; the top ten take about 12%. Material: PBMCs from blood, obtained about 40 days after vaccination. The receptors were sampled from a man in his fifties or sixties who received an inactivated influenza vaccine.

V usage is TRBV12-3 or TRBV12-4 and J usage is TRBJ1-1; D remains ambiguous. The ends were cut back, 5 bases at V and 5 bases at J, with 15 bases in the middle. This CDR3 spans 14 amino acids. The CDR3 loop is CASSPIGSGTEAFF. The CDR3 DNA reads TGTGCCAGCAGTCCGATCGGTAGTGGGACTGAAGCTTTCTTT.

This clonotype has a handful of counts. V usage is TRBV7-2 and J usage is TRBJ2-5; TRBD2 aligns across 11 bases. Germline V gene lookup returns CDR1 SGHTA and CDR2 FQGNSA. CDR3 length equals 16 residues. Trimming at V came to 3 bases and at J to 2 bases, leaving 5 bases not matched to a gene. CDR3 bases: TGTGCCAGCAGCTTTCGACGACTAGCGGGACAAGAGACCCAGTACTTC. It translates to CASSFRRLAGQETQYF.

A few counts support this clonotype. The chain employs TRBV5-1 and TRBJ2-7, with TRBD1 matching 7 bases. V was pared by 0 bases and J by 2 bases, with 17 bases of the junction left unmatched. There are 19 residues in the CDR3. Germline CDR1 reads SGHRS; CDR2 reads YFSETQ. This chain's CDR3 is CASSLASPYPTGTTYEQYF. CDR3 DNA sequence: TGCGCCAGCAGCTTGGCCTCTCCTTATCCGACAGGGACCACCTACGAGCAGTACTTC. Using reference TRBV5-1 and TRBJ2-7 for the parts outside the CDR3, the full variable domain is KAGVTQTPRYLIKTRGQQVTLSCSPISGHRSVSWYQQTPGQGLQFLFEYFSETQRNKGNFPGRFSGRQFSNSRSEMNVSTLELGDSALYLCASSLASPYPTGTTYEQYFGPGTRLTVT.

The table lists this clonotype with a few counts. The chain employs TRBV15 and TRBJ2-1; D may correspond to TRBD1 or TRBD2 (5 bases each). Germline CDR1 reads LNHNV; CDR2 reads YYDKDF (reference sequence). Deletions cut 0 bases from V and 6 bases from J, with 12 bases between. The CDR3 totals 15 residues. The CDR3 DNA reads TGTGCCACCAGCAGAGACCCCGAGGGGTCCAATGAGCAGTTCTTC. Protein: CATSRDPEGSNEQFF.

This clonotype was observed at least ten times. V gene TRBV4-3 combines with J gene TRBJ1-1, with D hard to call. This CDR3 has 13 residues. V dropped 3 bases and J dropped 1 base, with 6 bases sitting between them. Germline values: CDR1 LGHNA, CDR2 YSLEER. CDR3 sequence: CASSHGPNTEAFF. The CDR3 region has the DNA TGCGCCAGCAGCCACGGACCGAACACTGAAGCTTTCTTT.

DNA for the CDR3: TGTGCCTCATGGACAGGGGCGAGAGAGCAGTACTTC. It translates to CASWTGAREQYF. The rearrangement joins TRBV30 to TRBJ2-7, with TRBD1 matching over 9 bases. Germline V gives CDR1 GTSNPN, CDR2 SVGIG (reference sequence). With V trimmed by 7 bases and J by 7 bases, 8 bases remained unmatched. This CDR3 is built from 12 residues.

This sequence joins TRBV21-1 and TRBJ2-7; the table's D gene call, TRBD1, was not cross checked with the DNA. TRBV21-1 is designated a pseudogene. This CDR3 has 11 residues. The CDR3 reads CASSVRDGQYF. The CDR3 DNA follows: TGTGCCAGCAGCGTCCGGGACGGGCAGTACTTC.

The gene calls are TRBV29-1 and TRBJ2-3, with 10 bases lining up with TRBD2. CDR3 length equals 13 residues. Trimming cost V 7 bases and J 5 bases; bases outside gene matches: 6. Looked up from germline, CDR1 is SQVTM and CDR2 is ANQGSEA. CDR3 residues: CSAVGLAVDTQYF. The CDR3 DNA sequence: TGCAGCGCTGTTGGACTAGCGGTAGATACGCAGTATTTT.

The V call is TRBV5-1, the J call TRBJ2-5; D is perhaps TRBD2 (6 bases). Per the germline V gene, CDR1 is SGHRS and CDR2 is YFSETQ. Trimming removed 4 bases at V and 1 base at J, with 11 bases between. The CDR3 is 14 residues long. CDR3 protein: CASSRDGSQETQYF. CDR3 nucleotide sequence: TGCGCCAGCAGCAGGGACGGGAGCCAAGAGACCCAGTACTTC.

The V and J genes are TRBV7-2 and TRBJ2-4; 14 nucleotides align to TRBD2. Germline CDR1 is SGHTA and CDR2 is FQGNSA. This CDR3 has 16 residues. V lost 4 bases to trimming and J lost 6 bases; unmatched junction nucleotides: 5. The CDR3 DNA is TGTGCCAGCAGCTCACGTGGACTAGCGGGAGGAAACATTCAGTACTTC. This gives the protein CASSSRGLAGGNIQYF.

This chain connects TRBV12-3 or TRBV12-4 to TRBJ2-5; possible D gene TRBD2, 6 bases. Between the trimmed V and J ends, which lost 5 bases and 5 bases, there was a span of 18 bases. CDR3 length: 15 amino acids. CDR3 coding DNA: TGTGCCAGCAGTGAGGGACTGGGGTCCGGGGAGACCCAGTACTTC. Translated: CASSEGLGSGETQYF.

The V call is TRBV20-1, the J call TRBJ2-2, with a possible D match to TRBD1 (6 bases). V lost 5 bases to trimming and J lost 7 bases, with 20 bases between them. The CDR3 consists of 15 residues. The germline gives CDR1 DFQATT, CDR2 SNEGSKA (reference sequence). The CDR3 DNA is TGCAGTGCTCGTAGGAGCAGGGGATCTGGCGGGGAGCTGTTTTTT. It encodes CSARRSRGSGGELFF.

This clonotype turned up a few times. The genes are TRBV29-1 and TRBJ2-3; possibly TRBD2 for D (6 bases). CDR1 is SQVTM and CDR2 is ANQGSEA in the germline V gene. This CDR3 spans 17 amino acids. Trimming left V 3 bases short and J 2 bases short, with 21 bases between. CDR3 amino acids: CSVDDPDQGGNTDTQYF. DNA for the CDR3: TGCAGCGTTGACGACCCGGACCAGGGAGGTAACACAGATACGCAGTATTTT.

This clonotype showed up many times. The V call is TRBV6-2 or TRBV6-3, the J call TRBJ2-2; no clear D gene. The CDR3 spans 13 residues. V lost 1 base and J 7 bases, leaving 7 bases between the germline ends. Germline lookup yields CDR1 MNHEY and CDR2 SVGEGT. The CDR3 DNA reads as TGTGCCAGCAGTTACTACAATGGCGGGGAGCTGTTTTTT. Its translation: CASSYYNGGELFF.

This clonotype was found many times. The gene calls are TRBV10-3 and TRBJ2-5, with TRBD1 as a possible D gene (6 bases). V was trimmed by 8 bases and J by 4 bases, leaving 14 bases between them. Germline CDR1 ENHRY, CDR2 SYGVKD. The CDR3 is 13 residues long. The CDR3 region has the DNA TGTGCCATCGGGGGCGTGAATACAGAGACCCAGTACTTC. It translates to CAIGGVNTETQYF.

This clonotype was counted ten times or more. The chain combines TRBV7-9 with TRBJ2-5, with 9 bases lining up with TRBD1. J was trimmed by 0 bases and V by 5 bases; bases with no gene match: 7. Germline V lookup: CDR1 SEHNR, CDR2 FQNEAQ (reference sequence). The CDR3 consists of 16 residues. This CDR3 reads CASSQGQGIYQETQYF. Written as DNA, the CDR3 is TGTGCCAGCAGCCAGGGACAGGGAATTTACCAAGAGACCCAGTACTTC.

The chain employs TRBV6-5 and TRBJ2-5; tentatively, D is TRBD2 (7 bases). Germline V lookup: CDR1 MNHEY, CDR2 SVGAGI. Trimming stripped 0 bases from V and 3 bases from J, with 14 bases between. The CDR3 is 16 amino acids. The CDR3 sequence: CASSYSGGRTKETQYF. In DNA form, the CDR3 reads TGTGCCAGCAGTTACTCCGGGGGGCGAACCAAAGAGACCCAGTACTTC.

There are a few counts of this clonotype. V and J are TRBV12-3 or TRBV12-4 and TRBJ2-7; D possibly corresponds to TRBD1 (5 bases). V gave up 6 bases and J gave up 2 bases, with 17 bases separating them. The length of the CDR3 is 15 residues. DNA of the CDR3: TGTGCCAGCAGCAAGGGGCAGGGAACCGCCTACGAGCAGTACTTC. Translation gives CASSKGQGTAYEQYF.

This clonotype was seen ten or more times. The chain is built from TRBV28 and TRBJ2-2; D possibly corresponds to TRBD2 (6 bases). Germline loops: CDR1 MDHEN, CDR2 SYDVKM. Trimming cost V 0 bases and J 4 bases, with 9 bases left between them. The CDR3 contains 15 residues. CDR3 residues: CASSLWAGSTGELFF. In DNA, the CDR3 is TGTGCCAGCAGTTTATGGGCGGGGAGCACCGGGGAGCTGTTTTTT.

This clonotype has just one count. V usage is TRBV20-1 and J usage is TRBJ2-7; D might be TRBD1 or TRBD2, each matching 5 bases. Germline CDR1 reads DFQATT; CDR2 reads SNEGSKA (reference sequence). Trimming left V 5 bases short and J 5 bases short, with 19 bases between. The CDR3 extends over 14 amino acids. Here the CDR3 DNA reads TGCAGTGCTGGGACGGGGTACTTACTCGACGAGCAGTACTTC. It codes for CSAGTGYLLDEQYF.

This clonotype was picked up many times. The V call is TRBV29-1, the J call TRBJ2-6, with 10 bases identical to TRBD1. This CDR3 contains 17 residues. Germline lookup yields CDR1 SQVTM and CDR2 ANQGSEA. Trimming cost V 5 bases and J 3 bases; bases outside gene matches: 10. CDR3 nucleotide sequence: TGCAGCGTTTCAACCGGGACAGGGGCGGTTGGGGCCAACGTCCTGACTTTC. Translation gives CSVSTGTGAVGANVLTF.

The table lists this clonotype with a few counts. The gene calls are TRBV24-1 and TRBJ2-1; tentatively, D is TRBD2 (6 bases). With 4 bases removed from V and 7 bases from J, the gap between germline ends came to 13 bases. This CDR3 spans 14 amino acids. Germline V gene lookup returns CDR1 KGHDR and CDR2 SFDVKD. The CDR3 region has the DNA TGTGCCACCAGTGACACGACTAGTGTTAATGAGCAGTTCTTC. It translates to CATSDTTSVNEQFF.

This clonotype showed up just a few times. J is TRBJ2-4 and V is TRBV4-3; 14 bases line up with TRBD2. This CDR3 spans 18 amino acids. V lost 3 bases to trimming and J lost 6 bases; unmatched junction nucleotides: 10. Germline assignment: CDR1 LGHNA and CDR2 YSLEER. CDR3 nucleotides: TGCGCCAGCAGCCAGGCCAGGGGGACTAGCGGGAGTGCAAACATTCAGTACTTC. Translated, it gives CASSQARGTSGSANIQYF.

This clonotype was picked up many times. V is TRBV20-1 and J is TRBJ2-2; 7 bases match TRBD2. Germline CDR1 reads DFQATT; CDR2 reads SNEGSKA (reference sequence). Trimming cost V 1 base and J 0 bases; bases outside gene matches: 5. This CDR3 region has 16 residues. The CDR3 coding sequence is TGCAGTGCTAGAGCTGGGGCGGGAGCGAACACCGGGGAGCTGTTTTTT. Translated: CSARAGAGANTGELFF.

The rearrangement uses TRBV28 and TRBJ2-7; 9 nucleotides match TRBD2. The CDR3 covers 16 residues. Germline V gene data show CDR1 as MDHEN and CDR2 as SYDVKM. Losses at the gene ends were 6 bases for V and 0 bases for J; bases not matched to a gene: 9. The CDR3 DNA sequence: TGTGCCAGCAGCAATAGCGGGAGCCCCGTCTCCTACGAGCAGTACTTC. Protein product: CASSNSGSPVSYEQYF.

A few counts support this clonotype. The chain is built from TRBV9 and TRBJ2-7; no definite D call. Germline-derived CDR1 and CDR2 are SGDLS and YYNGEE. CDR3 size: 14 residues. Trimming stripped 4 bases from V and 0 bases from J, with 11 bases between. The CDR3 region is CASSPTINSYEQYF. The CDR3 DNA follows: TGTGCCAGCAGCCCTACTATAAACTCCTACGAGCAGTACTTC.

This clonotype was observed many times. The chain has TRBV15 and TRBJ2-5, with 7 bases lining up with TRBD2. Trimming removed 1 base from V and 4 bases from J; junction bases left unmatched: 6. This CDR3 has 15 residues. CDR1 LNHNV and CDR2 YYDKDF come from the germline V gene (reference sequence). CDR3 residues: CATSRGSSGLETQYF. CDR3 sequence (DNA): TGTGCCACCAGCAGAGGCTCTAGCGGTCTAGAGACCCAGTACTTC.

This clonotype was observed a handful of times. The chain is built from TRBV20-1 and TRBJ2-7; either TRBD1 or TRBD2 may fit D (5 bases each). Trimming pared 6 bases from V and 2 bases from J, leaving 17 bases between. The V gene's germline CDR1 is DFQATT and CDR2 SNEGSKA (reference sequence). CDR3 length: 14 amino acids. The CDR3 nucleotides read TGCAGTGCCAATACCGGGACCGCTACCTACGAGCAGTACTTC. Translation: CSANTGTATYEQYF.